The T cell receptor (beta chain) under discussion was sequenced for a study of beta chain features in type 1 diabetes. Findings and caveats of the study: The study found fewer insertions and more deletions at VDJ junctions in type 1 diabetes patients.

Worth noting for this clone: The antigen is not known.

Reverse transcription of all isolated RNA meant that expressed TCRB transcripts were sequenced. Assay used: immunoSEQ multiplex PCR; TCRdb lists only in-frame clones, some missing. This sample has under 800,000 clones; roughly a sixth occur once, and the top ten carry around 0.095%. V shed 5 bases and J shed 0 bases, with 12 bases lying between them. The CDR3 extends over 14 amino acids. Per the germline V gene, CDR1 is SQVTM and CDR2 is ANQGSEA. This clonotype was sampled from a man younger than 30 in good health. This chain connects TRBV29-1 to TRBJ2-3; D is unresolved. The source material was naive CD4+ T cells from blood. CDR3 protein: CSVSTVPSTDTQYF. As DNA, the CDR3 is TGCAGCGTTTCGACGGTACCTAGCACAGATACGCAGTATTTT.